Presented here are 27 T cell receptor beta chains from one specimen sequenced in a study of blood T cell repertoires in COVID-19. Sequencing used immunoSEQ multiplex PCR; TCRdb keeps in-frame clones, though not all of them. The table shows approximately 280,000 clones, with approximately 86% occurring only once. The sequenced sample was peripheral blood. The receptors stem from a woman under 40 who had recovered from COVID-19.

The V call is TRBV27, the J call TRBJ2-7; tentative D call: TRBD1 (6 bases). This CDR3 has 13 residues. Between the trimmed V and J ends, which lost 6 bases and 6 bases, there was a span of 15 bases. CDR1 is MNHEY and CDR2 is SMNVEV in the germline V gene (reference sequence). The CDR3 sequence: CASRSDSPLEQYF. The CDR3 nucleotides are TGTGCCAGCAGGTCGGACAGTCCTCTCGAGCAGTACTTC.

The chain couples TRBV6-5 to TRBJ2-3, with 14 bases matching TRBD2. The trim removed 9 bases at V and 9 bases at J, leaving 11 bases unmatched. Per germline, CDR1 MNHEY and CDR2 SVGAGI. This CDR3 has 15 amino acids. The CDR3 sequence: CASLTSGGARGTQYF. In nucleotides, the CDR3 is TGTGCCAGTTTGACTAGCGGGGGGGCGAGGGGAACGCAGTATTTT.

The V call is TRBV25-1, the J call TRBJ2-5, with a possible D match to TRBD2 (5 bases). CDR1 MGHDK and CDR2 SYGVNS come from the germline V gene. Trimming took off 6 bases at V and 2 bases at J, with 10 bases between the two ends. The CDR3 runs to 13 residues. DNA of the CDR3: TGTGCCAGCAGGCCGGGGTCACAAGAGACCCAGTACTTC. Residues: CASRPGSQETQYF. Filled out from reference TRBV25-1 and TRBJ2-5, the complete variable domain reads EADIYQTPRYLVIGTGKKITLECSQTMGHDKMYWYQQDPGMELHLIHYSYGVNSTEKGDLSSESTVSRIRTEHFPLTLESARPSHTSQYLCASRPGSQETQYFGPGTRLLVL.

The rearrangement joins TRBV7-9 to TRBJ2-3; 9 bases map to TRBD2. The CDR3 covers 18 residues. V was pared by 2 bases and J by 4 bases, with 13 bases of the junction left unmatched. Per germline, CDR1 SEHNR and CDR2 FQNEAQ (reference sequence). The CDR3 loop is CASSLYPVVAGDSDTQYF. CDR3 nucleotide sequence: TGTGCCAGCAGCTTATACCCTGTGGTAGCGGGAGATTCAGATACGCAGTATTTT.

This clone was seen a handful of times. J is TRBJ1-5 and V is TRBV6-4, with a tentative D call TRBD1 (6 bases). The CDR3 consists of 15 residues. The germline V gene has CDR1 MRHNA and CDR2 SNTAGT. Deletions cut 3 bases from V and 1 base from J, with 10 bases between. The CDR3 reads CASSETGNSNQPQHF. In nucleotides, the CDR3 is TGTGCCAGCAGTGAGACAGGAAACAGCAATCAGCCCCAGCATTTT.

V gene TRBV4-3 combines with J gene TRBJ2-1, with 9 positions matching TRBD2. Germline V gives CDR1 LGHNA, CDR2 YSLEER. V was pared by 0 bases and J by 6 bases, with 6 bases of the junction left unmatched. The CDR3 has 16 residues. The DNA for the CDR3 is TGCGCCAGCAGCCAAGATCACGCGGGAGGGCGCAATGAGCAGTTCTTC. This gives the protein CASSQDHAGGRNEQFF.

The chain couples TRBV5-1 to TRBJ1-2, with 7 bases fitting TRBD1. The CDR3 extends over 16 amino acids. Unmatched junction bases numbered 22, after V lost 6 bases and J lost 11 bases. Germline V lookup: CDR1 SGHRS, CDR2 YFSETQ. CDR3 in amino acids: CASTLRGGQGVRVYTF. CDR3 nucleotides: TGCGCCAGCACCCTCCGTGGGGGGCAGGGGGTTCGAGTGTACACCTTC. The full variable domain, its missing parts supplied by reference TRBV5-1 and TRBJ1-2, is KAGVTQTPRYLIKTRGQQVTLSCSPISGHRSVSWYQQTPGQGLQFLFEYFSETQRNKGNFPGRFSGRQFSNSRSEMNVSTLELGDSALYLCASTLRGGQGVRVYTFGSGTRLTVV.

The rearrangement links TRBV7-9 to TRBJ2-1, with 13 bases lining up with TRBD2. Germline assignment: CDR1 SEHNR and CDR2 FQNEAQ (reference sequence). CDR3 length: 18 amino acids. Germline trimming cut 6 bases from V and 0 bases from J; bases unmatched to any gene: 8. DNA of the CDR3: TGTGCCAGCAGTTCTCGACTAGCGGGGGGTAGCTCCTACAATGAGCAGTTCTTC. It translates to CASSSRLAGGSSYNEQFF.

The chain uses TRBV15 and TRBJ2-3; 10 nucleotides match TRBD1. Losses at the gene ends were 4 bases for V and 2 bases for J; bases not matched to a gene: 3. The CDR3 sequence is 15 residues long. The germline gives CDR1 LNHNV, CDR2 YYDKDF (reference sequence). The CDR3 DNA reads TGTGCCACCAGCACCGGACAGGGGGACACAGATACGCAGTATTTT. This codes for CATSTGQGDTDTQYF.

This clone was recorded only once. The rearrangement joins TRBV7-8 to TRBJ2-7, with TRBD1 matching 7 bases. V lost 1 base, J lost 3 bases, and 6 bases stayed unmatched. CDR3 length: 15 amino acids. The germline gives CDR1 SGHVS, CDR2 FQNEAQ. CDR3: CASSLEAQGFYEQYF. For the CDR3, the DNA is TGTGCCAGCAGCTTAGAGGCACAGGGGTTCTACGAGCAGTACTTC.

In its sample, this clone was seen a few times. This chain joins TRBV7-9 and TRBJ1-5; unclear D gene. CDR3 length: 12 amino acids. The germline V gene has CDR1 SEHNR and CDR2 FQNEAQ (reference sequence). V was pared by 1 base and J by 8 bases, with 6 bases between. The CDR3 DNA sequence: TGTGCCAGCAGCTTAGGCGGGGAGCCCCAGCATTTT. It specifies CASSLGGEPQHF.

J is TRBJ2-7 and V is TRBV9; no clear D. Trimming removed 0 bases from V and 1 base from J, with 8 bases in between. Germline V gene data show CDR1 as SGDLS and CDR2 as YYNGEE. The CDR3 spans 14 residues. The CDR3 DNA follows: TGTGCCAGCAGCGTAGTTGGGCAGTCCTACGAGCAGTACTTC. Its protein is CASSVVGQSYEQYF.

The J gene is TRBJ1-6, the V gene TRBV27, with D perhaps matching TRBD1 (5 bases). Trimming pared 4 bases from V and 10 bases from J, leaving 11 bases between. Per the germline V gene, CDR1 is MNHEY and CDR2 is SMNVEV (reference sequence). The CDR3 runs 13 residues. The CDR3 DNA is TGTGCCAGCAGTTGGGGGGTCGAGTCACCCCTCCACTTT. It yields the protein CASSWGVESPLHF.

The genes are TRBV25-1 and TRBJ2-2; D is ambiguous. The CDR3 is 14 amino acids. The ends were cut back, 1 base at V and 5 bases at J, with 8 bases in the middle. Germline CDR1 reads MGHDK; CDR2 reads SYGVNS. CDR3 region: CASSESTETGELFF. The CDR3 coding sequence is TGTGCCAGCAGTGAATCAACAGAAACCGGGGAGCTGTTTTTT.

The chain has TRBV30 and TRBJ1-6; D perhaps matches TRBD1 (6 bases). CDR3 length equals 13 residues. The germline V and J ends were trimmed by 3 bases and 7 bases, with 10 bases remaining between them. CDR1 is GTSNPN, CDR2 SVGIG, per germline (reference sequence). CDR3 region: CAWRRDTNSPLHF. CDR3 sequence (DNA): TGTGCCTGGAGAAGGGACACCAATTCACCCCTCCACTTT. The entire variable domain, with the rest obtained from reference TRBV30 and TRBJ1-6, is as follows: SQTIHQWPATLVQPVGSPLSLECTVEGTSNPNLYWYRQAAGRGLQLLFYSVGIGQISSEVPQNLSASRPQDRQFILSSKKLLLSDSGFYLCAWRRDTNSPLHFGNGTRLTVT.

This chain links TRBV2 with TRBJ1-5, with D perhaps TRBD1 (5 bases). V lost 4 bases, J lost 3 bases, and 13 bases lay in between. Looked up from germline, CDR1 is SNHLY and CDR2 is FYNNEI. CDR3 length: 15 residues. The CDR3 nucleotides are TGTGCCAGCAGTGGGGTAGGGGCTAACAATCAGCCCCAGCATTTT. Translation: CASSGVGANNQPQHF.

CDR3 nucleotides: TGTGCCATCAGTCAGACAGGGAAGAGCACAGATACGCAGTATTTT. Amino acid sequence: CAISQTGKSTDTQYF. The rearrangement joins TRBV10-3 to TRBJ2-3; TRBD1 matches at 7 bases. The CDR3 runs to 15 residues. Germline V gene sequence: CDR1 ENHRY, CDR2 SYGVKD. V lost 5 bases to trimming and J lost 0 bases; unmatched junction nucleotides: 5.

The chain employs TRBV28 and TRBJ2-5; TRBD2 matches at 13 bases. With 5 bases clipped from V and 9 bases from J, the junction kept 3 bases outside the gene matches. The CDR3 runs 13 residues. The germline V gene encodes CDR1 MDHEN and CDR2 SYDVKM. Here the CDR3 reads CASSQTSGRSQYF. The CDR3, as DNA: TGTGCCAGCAGTCAGACTAGCGGGAGGTCCCAGTACTTC.

V usage is TRBV3-1 (or the pseudogene TRBV3-2) and J usage is TRBJ2-5; D may be TRBD2 (6 bases). CDR3 length equals 17 residues. Trimming pared 0 bases from V and 5 bases from J, leaving 19 bases between. The germline gives CDR1 LGHDT, CDR2 YNNKEL (reference sequence). CDR3 region: CASSQDGGSGYSETQYF. The CDR3 bases are TGTGCCAGCAGCCAAGATGGAGGGTCAGGGTATTCGGAGACCCAGTACTTC.

This clone came up once. DNA of the CDR3: TGTGCCAGCAGCCACCTAAAGACCGGGACTAGCGGGAGCAATGAGCAGTTCTTC. Amino acid sequence: CASSHLKTGTSGSNEQFF. This chain connects TRBV4-2 to TRBJ2-1; 14 nucleotides agree with TRBD2. This CDR3 is built from 18 residues. Germline assignment: CDR1 LGHNA and CDR2 YNFKEQ. V lost 3 bases and J lost 6; bases outside the gene matches: 10.

The V call is TRBV5-1, the J call TRBJ1-2; tentative D call: TRBD1 (6 bases). The CDR3 runs to 13 residues. Germline CDR1 is SGHRS and CDR2 is YFSETQ. V was trimmed by 4 bases and J by 2 bases, leaving 9 bases between them. The CDR3 DNA sequence: TGCGCCAGCAGCAACACAGGGAACTATGGCTACACCTTC. It yields the protein CASSNTGNYGYTF.

The chain is built from TRBV30 and TRBJ1-2; 8 bases map to TRBD1. This CDR3 is built from 15 residues. V trimming: 5 bases; J trimming: 4 bases; junction bases outside the gene matches: 12. CDR1 and CDR2 from the germline V gene are GTSNPN and SVGIG (reference sequence). CDR3 nucleotides: TGTGCCTGGGTTATTCAGGGGGCGCAAGCCTATGGCTACACCTTC. Translation gives CAWVIQGAQAYGYTF. The variable domain in full, with the rest retrieved from reference TRBV30 and TRBJ1-2, is SQTIHQWPATLVQPVGSPLSLECTVEGTSNPNLYWYRQAAGRGLQLLFYSVGIGQISSEVPQNLSASRPQDRQFILSSKKLLLSDSGFYLCAWVIQGAQAYGYTFGSGTRLTVV.

V usage is TRBV2 and J usage is TRBJ1-1, with D tentatively TRBD1 (6 bases). Trimming pared 6 bases from V and 8 bases from J, leaving 22 bases between. The CDR3 loop spans 15 amino acids. Germline loops: CDR1 SNHLY, CDR2 FYNNEI. In DNA form, the CDR3 reads TGTGCCAGCAGCCGACCGGGACAACTGAGTCAGGAAGCTTTCTTT. Residues: CASSRPGQLSQEAFF.

The rearrangement joins TRBV29-1 to TRBJ2-7; 7 bases are a match to TRBD1. The CDR3 is 14 residues long. Per the germline V gene, CDR1 is SQVTM and CDR2 is ANQGSEA. The V and J ends lost 4 bases and 2 bases, in that order; junction bases with no gene match: 8. The CDR3 sequence: CSVGLRQGPYEQYF. The DNA of the CDR3 is TGCAGCGTTGGGCTTCGACAGGGACCCTACGAGCAGTACTTC.

The chain links TRBV30 to TRBJ2-2, with TRBD1 matching over 7 bases. The germline V gene encodes CDR1 GTSNPN and CDR2 SVGIG (reference sequence). Trimming at V came to 3 bases and at J to 5 bases, leaving 15 bases not matched to a gene. This CDR3 has 17 amino acids. CDR3 sequence: CAWRKPGRTGGTGELFF. The CDR3 nucleotides are TGTGCCTGGAGGAAACCGGGACGGACAGGTGGAACCGGGGAGCTGTTTTTT.

The chain links TRBV10-3 to TRBJ2-5, with a weak D call TRBD1 (5 bases). There are 13 residues in the CDR3. The ends were cut back, 4 bases at V and 5 bases at J, with 11 bases in the middle. Germline V gene lookup returns CDR1 ENHRY and CDR2 SYGVKD. In nucleotides, the CDR3 is TGTGCCATCAGTGGCAGGGAATTCGAGACCCAGTACTTC. Residues: CAISGREFETQYF.

The chain links TRBV4-3 to TRBJ2-6; D gene uncertain. Between the trimmed V and J ends, which lost 0 bases and 0 bases, there was a span of 9 bases. From germline, CDR1 is LGHNA and CDR2 YSLEER. This CDR3 contains 17 residues. The CDR3 region has the DNA TGCGCCAGCAGCCAAGAATCTATCCTCTCTGGGGCCAACGTCCTGACTTTC. Translated: CASSQESILSGANVLTF.